Below, one TCR beta chain is given with its context. CDR1 SGHNT and CDR2 YYREEE come from the germline V gene (reference sequence). Trimming left V 0 bases short and J 6 bases short, with 12 bases between. The length of the CDR3 is 14 residues. These data belong to a study of blood T cell repertoires in COVID-19. Study context: Samples taken during acute and convalescent COVID-19 were collected in the United States, Italy and Spain.

Only in-frame clones appear in the TCRdb table, and some are missing; sequencing was by immunoSEQ multiplex PCR. The sample lists under 350,000 clones; more than 85% were seen once. The rearrangement uses TRBV5-4 and TRBJ1-2, with a tentative D call TRBD1 (5 bases). Sequencing used peripheral blood. The origin of this receptor is a man in his late teens or twenties with active or convalescent COVID-19. The CDR3 DNA reads TGTGCCAGCAGCTTGGAGGGTGGGGCCCATGGCTACACCTTC. It is translated as CASSLEGGAHGYTF.